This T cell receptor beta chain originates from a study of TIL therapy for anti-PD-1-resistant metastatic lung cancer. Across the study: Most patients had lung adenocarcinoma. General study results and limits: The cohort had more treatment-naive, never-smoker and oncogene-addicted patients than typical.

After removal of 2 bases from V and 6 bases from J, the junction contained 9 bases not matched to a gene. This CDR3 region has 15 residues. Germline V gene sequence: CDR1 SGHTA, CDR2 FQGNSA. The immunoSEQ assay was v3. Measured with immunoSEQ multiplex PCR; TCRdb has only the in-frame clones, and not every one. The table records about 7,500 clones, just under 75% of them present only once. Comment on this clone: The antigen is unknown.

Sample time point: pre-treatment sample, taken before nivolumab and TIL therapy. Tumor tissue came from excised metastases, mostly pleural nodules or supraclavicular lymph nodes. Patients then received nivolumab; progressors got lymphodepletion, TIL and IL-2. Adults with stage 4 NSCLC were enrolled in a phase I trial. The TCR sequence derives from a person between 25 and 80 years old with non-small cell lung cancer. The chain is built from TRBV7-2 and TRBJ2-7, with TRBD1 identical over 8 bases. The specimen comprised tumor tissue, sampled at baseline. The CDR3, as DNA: TGTGCCAGCAGCTTACTAGGACAGGGTTCTCTCGAGCAGTACTTC. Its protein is CASSLLGQGSLEQYF.